These T cell receptor beta chains were read from a single sample in a study of T cell responses to AZD1222 COVID-19 vaccine. Generated by immunoSEQ multiplex PCR, the TCRdb table keeps only in-frame clones and is missing some. Of over 70,000 clones detected, around 90% appear once; the ten largest clones hold around 5.8%. The sample was peripheral blood, taken on day 0 of AZD1222 vaccination. Receptors originate from an adult in good health. CDR3s include the opening cysteine and the closing phenylalanine or tryptophan. Fields, in order: CDR3 length, J gene, clone size, V gene, D gene, CDR3 DNA, CDR3 protein. D genes are given only for firm matches. Expanded clones get a size class; other rows say once, few or many, or leave the size out.

len: 15
j_gene: TRBJ1-1
abundance: once
v_gene: TRBV6-2/TRBV6-3
d_gene: NA
CDR3nt: TGTGCCAGCAGCCCCCCGCCCGGGGGTTCCACTGAAGCTTTCTTT
CDR3aa: CASSPPPGGSTEAFF

len: 15
j_gene: TRBJ1-5
abundance: NA
v_gene: TRBV9
d_gene: NA
CDR3nt: TGTGCCAGCAGCGTTGATGGGAGAACAAGTCAGCCCCAGCATTTT
CDR3aa: CASSVDGRTSQPQHF

len: 16
j_gene: TRBJ2-7
abundance: NA
v_gene: TRBV5-4
d_gene: TRBD1
CDR3nt: TGTGCCAGCAGCCGGGACAGGACCGCCGTATCCTACGAGCAGTACTTC
CDR3aa: CASSRDRTAVSYEQYF

len: 13
j_gene: TRBJ2-5
abundance: once
v_gene: TRBV7-9
d_gene: NA
CDR3nt: TGTGCCAGCAGCTTCGGGCAACAAGAGACCCAGTACTTC
CDR3aa: CASSFGQQETQYF

len: 14
j_gene: TRBJ2-2
abundance: NA
v_gene: TRBV2
d_gene: NA
CDR3nt: TGTGCCAGCAGTGGACCTCATAGTACCGGGGAGCTGTTTTTT
CDR3aa: CASSGPHSTGELFF

len: 16
j_gene: TRBJ1-1
abundance: NA
v_gene: TRBV7-2
d_gene: TRBD1
CDR3nt: TGTGCCAGCAGCTTAGCTTTCCGACAGGGGAACACTGAAGCTTTCTTT
CDR3aa: CASSLAFRQGNTEAFF

len: 15
j_gene: TRBJ1-3
abundance: NA
v_gene: TRBV7-8
d_gene: NA
CDR3nt: TGTGCCAGCAGCTCGCCCACCCGCTCTGGAAACACCATATATTTT
CDR3aa: CASSSPTRSGNTIYF

len: 18
j_gene: TRBJ2-3
abundance: NA
v_gene: TRBV14
d_gene: TRBD2
CDR3nt: TGTGCCAGCAGCCCCCGGCAGCGGGAGGGAGGCCTCACAGATACGCAGTATTTT
CDR3aa: CASSPRQREGGLTDTQYF

len: 14
j_gene: TRBJ1-3
abundance: NA
v_gene: TRBV5-4
d_gene: NA
CDR3nt: TGTGCCAGCAGCTTGGCAGGGGTTGGAAACACCATATATTTT
CDR3aa: CASSLAGVGNTIYF

len: 14
j_gene: TRBJ2-3
abundance: NA
v_gene: TRBV19
d_gene: TRBD2
CDR3nt: TGTGCCAGTAGTACGGGAGGGCCAGCAGATACGCAGTATTTT
CDR3aa: CASSTGGPADTQYF

len: 11
j_gene: TRBJ1-1
abundance: NA
v_gene: TRBV20-1
d_gene: NA
CDR3nt: TGCAGTGCTAGGGGTAACACTGAAGCTTTCTTT
CDR3aa: CSARGNTEAFF

len: 15
j_gene: TRBJ2-3
abundance: once
v_gene: TRBV5-1
d_gene: NA
CDR3nt: TGCGCCAGCAGCTTGGAGGGAGGACGCACAGATACGCAGTATTTT
CDR3aa: CASSLEGGRTDTQYF

len: 18
j_gene: TRBJ1-1
abundance: NA
v_gene: TRBV9
d_gene: NA
CDR3nt: TGTGCCAGCAGCGCGATATTGGGGGGAGTTGGGACGAACACTGAAGCTTTCTTT
CDR3aa: CASSAILGGVGTNTEAFF

len: 14
j_gene: TRBJ2-5
abundance: NA
v_gene: TRBV7-9
d_gene: NA
CDR3nt: TGTGCCAGCAGCCAGGGGGGGGCACGGGAGACCCAGTACTTC
CDR3aa: CASSQGGARETQYF

len: 15
j_gene: TRBJ2-1
abundance: once
v_gene: TRBV6-5
d_gene: TRBD2
CDR3nt: TGTGCCAGCAGTTACGGGGTAGCGGGAAACAATGAGCAGTTCTTC
CDR3aa: CASSYGVAGNNEQFF

len: 14
j_gene: TRBJ2-7
abundance: NA
v_gene: TRBV7-9
d_gene: NA
CDR3nt: TGTGCCAGCAGCTCAGGACAGAGCTCCTACGAGCAGTACTTC
CDR3aa: CASSSGQSSYEQYF

len: 15
j_gene: TRBJ2-7
abundance: NA
v_gene: TRBV28
d_gene: NA
CDR3nt: TGTGCCAGCAGTTTAGGGGGGGCTACTCCCTACGAGCAGTACTTC
CDR3aa: CASSLGGATPYEQYF

len: 16
j_gene: TRBJ1-6
abundance: NA
v_gene: TRBV6-6
d_gene: NA
CDR3nt: TGTGCCAGCAGTTCCCTTGGGAGGGATAATAATTCACCCCTCCACTTT
CDR3aa: CASSSLGRDNNSPLHF

len: 13
j_gene: TRBJ1-4
abundance: NA
v_gene: TRBV10-3
d_gene: NA
CDR3nt: TGTGCCGCGCTAGGGGGGACTAATGAAAAACTGTTTTTT
CDR3aa: CAALGGTNEKLFF

len: 15
j_gene: TRBJ1-5
abundance: NA
v_gene: TRBV27
d_gene: NA
CDR3nt: TGTGCCAGCAGTGTTGACAGGAGTAGCAATCAGCCCCAGCATTTT
CDR3aa: CASSVDRSSNQPQHF

len: 15
j_gene: TRBJ1-5
abundance: NA
v_gene: TRBV30
d_gene: NA
CDR3nt: TGTGCCTGGAGTGGGGATTACAGGGCTGGTCAGCCCCAGCATTTT
CDR3aa: CAWSGDYRAGQPQHF

len: 16
j_gene: TRBJ1-5
abundance: few
v_gene: TRBV19
d_gene: NA
CDR3nt: TGTGCCAGTAGTATAATACCAGGGGATACCGGGGGGCCCCAGCATTTT
CDR3aa: CASSIIPGDTGGPQHF

len: 13
j_gene: TRBJ1-5
abundance: NA
v_gene: TRBV2
d_gene: NA
CDR3nt: TGTGCCAGCCGAGGGGCTTCCAATCAGCCCCAGCATTTT
CDR3aa: CASRGASNQPQHF

len: 14
j_gene: TRBJ1-2
abundance: once
v_gene: TRBV4-3
d_gene: TRBD1
CDR3nt: TGCGCCAGCAGCCAAGGTGGGACAGACTATGGCTACACCTTC
CDR3aa: CASSQGGTDYGYTF

len: 13
j_gene: TRBJ1-5
abundance: NA
v_gene: TRBV28
d_gene: NA
CDR3nt: TGTGCCAGCAGTCCCCTTAAATATCAGCCCCAGCATTTT
CDR3aa: CASSPLKYQPQHF

len: 14
j_gene: TRBJ2-1
abundance: NA
v_gene: TRBV15
d_gene: NA
CDR3nt: TGTGCCACCAGCAGAGCCGACACCTACAATGAGCAGTTCTTC
CDR3aa: CATSRADTYNEQFF

len: 15
j_gene: TRBJ2-2
abundance: NA
v_gene: TRBV5-1
d_gene: NA
CDR3nt: TGCGCCAGCAGCTTCGGACAGACGAACACCGGGGAGCTGTTTTTT
CDR3aa: CASSFGQTNTGELFF

len: 16
j_gene: TRBJ1-5
abundance: NA
v_gene: TRBV4-1
d_gene: TRBD1
CDR3nt: TGCGCCAGCAGCCAAGAACGGGGACAGTACAATCAGCCCCAGCATTTT
CDR3aa: CASSQERGQYNQPQHF

len: 16
j_gene: TRBJ1-5
abundance: NA
v_gene: TRBV19
d_gene: NA
CDR3nt: TGTGCCAGTTCAGGGGAGGCCCCCTATAGCAATCAGCCCCAGCATTTT
CDR3aa: CASSGEAPYSNQPQHF

len: 15
j_gene: TRBJ1-2
abundance: once
v_gene: TRBV11-2
d_gene: NA
CDR3nt: TGTGCCAGCAGCTTAGGAGGCGGGCGGGGGTATGGCTACACCTTC
CDR3aa: CASSLGGGRGYGYTF

len: 17
j_gene: TRBJ2-7
abundance: NA
v_gene: TRBV27
d_gene: NA
CDR3nt: TGTGCCAGCAGTTTATCGACTGGGACTTTGAGAGCCTACGAGCAGTACTTC
CDR3aa: CASSLSTGTLRAYEQYF

len: 13
j_gene: TRBJ1-2
abundance: NA
v_gene: TRBV12-3/TRBV12-4
d_gene: TRBD1
CDR3nt: TGTGCCAGCAGCCCCAGACAGGGCAGTGGCTACACCTTC
CDR3aa: CASSPRQGSGYTF

len: 15
j_gene: TRBJ2-7
abundance: NA
v_gene: TRBV4-1
d_gene: NA
CDR3nt: TGCGCCAGCAGCCAAGCCGACAGTAGCTCCTACGAGCAGTACTTC
CDR3aa: CASSQADSSSYEQYF

len: 18
j_gene: TRBJ2-3
abundance: NA
v_gene: TRBV11-2
d_gene: NA
CDR3nt: TGTGCCAGCAGCTCGAGAGAGAGTGGACATCCGAGCACAGATACGCAGTATTTT
CDR3aa: CASSSRESGHPSTDTQYF

len: 15
j_gene: TRBJ2-7
abundance: medium-sized
v_gene: TRBV9
d_gene: TRBD2
CDR3nt: TGTGCCAGCACCCCGGGGACTAGCGGCCGCCACGAGCAGTACTTC
CDR3aa: CASTPGTSGRHEQYF

len: 14
j_gene: TRBJ2-5
abundance: once
v_gene: TRBV24-1
d_gene: NA
CDR3nt: TGTGCCACCAGTGCTGGGGCGGCGGCGGTGGCCCAGTACTTC
CDR3aa: CATSAGAAAVAQYF

len: 15
j_gene: TRBJ2-7
abundance: NA
v_gene: TRBV9
d_gene: NA
CDR3nt: TGTGCCAGCAGCGCCCAACAGGGGAGGAGTTACGAGCAGTACTTC
CDR3aa: CASSAQQGRSYEQYF

len: 15
j_gene: TRBJ2-1
abundance: NA
v_gene: TRBV6-5
d_gene: TRBD2
CDR3nt: TGTGCCAGCAGGGGGTCGGGGACTAGCGGGACGAGTTGGTTCTTC
CDR3aa: CASRGSGTSGTSWFF

len: 14
j_gene: TRBJ1-1
abundance: NA
v_gene: TRBV6-5
d_gene: NA
CDR3nt: TGTGCCAGCAGTTACCAGGTCATGAACACTGAAGCTTTCTTT
CDR3aa: CASSYQVMNTEAFF

len: 14
j_gene: TRBJ2-5
abundance: NA
v_gene: TRBV6-5
d_gene: TRBD1
CDR3nt: TGTGCCACCAAAAGGGACAGCGAGTTCGAGACCCAGTACTTC
CDR3aa: CATKRDSEFETQYF

len: 14
j_gene: TRBJ2-1
abundance: NA
v_gene: TRBV28
d_gene: TRBD2
CDR3nt: TGTGCCAGCAGTTTCCTAGGACTAGCCAATGAGCAGTTCTTC
CDR3aa: CASSFLGLANEQFF